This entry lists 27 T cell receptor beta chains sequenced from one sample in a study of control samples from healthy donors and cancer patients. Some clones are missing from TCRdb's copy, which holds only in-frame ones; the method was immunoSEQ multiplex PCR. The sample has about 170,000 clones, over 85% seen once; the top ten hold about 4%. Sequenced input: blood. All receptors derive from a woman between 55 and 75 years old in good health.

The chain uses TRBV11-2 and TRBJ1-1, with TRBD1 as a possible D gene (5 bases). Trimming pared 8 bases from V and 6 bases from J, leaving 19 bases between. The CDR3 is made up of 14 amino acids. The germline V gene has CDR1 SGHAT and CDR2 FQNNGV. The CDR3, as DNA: TGTGCCAGCGTCACGGGGGGAAACCTACCTGAAGCTTTCTTT. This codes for CASVTGGNLPEAFF. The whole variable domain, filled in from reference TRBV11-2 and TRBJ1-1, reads EAGVAQSPRYKIIEKRQSVAFWCNPISGHATLYWYQQILGQGPKLLIQFQNNGVVDDSQLPKDRFSAERLKGVDSTLKIQPAKLEDSAVYLCASVTGGNLPEAFFGQGTRLTVV.

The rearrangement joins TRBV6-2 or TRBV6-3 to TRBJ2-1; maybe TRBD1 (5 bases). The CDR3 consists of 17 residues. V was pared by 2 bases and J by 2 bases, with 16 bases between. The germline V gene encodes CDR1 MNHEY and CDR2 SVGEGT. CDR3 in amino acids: CASSYPTEKDPYNEQFF. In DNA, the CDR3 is TGTGCCAGCAGTTACCCGACAGAGAAGGACCCCTACAATGAGCAGTTCTTC.

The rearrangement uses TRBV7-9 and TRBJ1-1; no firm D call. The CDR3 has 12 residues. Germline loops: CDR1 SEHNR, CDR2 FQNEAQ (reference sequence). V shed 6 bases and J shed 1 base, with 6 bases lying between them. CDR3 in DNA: TGTGCCAGCAGGCAAGGGAACACTGAAGCTTTCTTT. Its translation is CASRQGNTEAFF.

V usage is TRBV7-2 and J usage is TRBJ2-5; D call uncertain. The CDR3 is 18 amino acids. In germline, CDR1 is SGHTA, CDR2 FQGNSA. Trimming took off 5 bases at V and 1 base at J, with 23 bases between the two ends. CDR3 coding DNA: TGTGCCAGCAGCCTCAACCAACCAGGACCGTTCCTCCAAGAGACCCAGTACTTC. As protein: CASSLNQPGPFLQETQYF.

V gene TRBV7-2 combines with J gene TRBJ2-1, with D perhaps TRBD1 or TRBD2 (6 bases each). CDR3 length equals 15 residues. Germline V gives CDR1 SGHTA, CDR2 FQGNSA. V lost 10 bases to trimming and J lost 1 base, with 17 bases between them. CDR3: CATSEGGYSYNEQFF. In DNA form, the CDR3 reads TGTGCCACCTCAGAGGGGGGATATTCCTACAATGAGCAGTTCTTC. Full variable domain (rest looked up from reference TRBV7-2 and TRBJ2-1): GAGVSQSPSNKVTEKGKDVELRCDPISGHTALYWYRQSLGQGLEFLIYFQGNSAPDKSGLPSDRFSAERTGGSVSTLTIQRTQQEDSAVYLCATSEGGYSYNEQFFGPGTRLTVL.

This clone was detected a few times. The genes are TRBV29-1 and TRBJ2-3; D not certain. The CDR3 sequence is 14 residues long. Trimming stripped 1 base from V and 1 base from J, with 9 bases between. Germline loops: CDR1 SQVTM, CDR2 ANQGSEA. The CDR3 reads CSVEVQTRTDTQYF. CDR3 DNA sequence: TGCAGCGTTGAAGTACAGACCCGCACAGATACGCAGTATTTT.

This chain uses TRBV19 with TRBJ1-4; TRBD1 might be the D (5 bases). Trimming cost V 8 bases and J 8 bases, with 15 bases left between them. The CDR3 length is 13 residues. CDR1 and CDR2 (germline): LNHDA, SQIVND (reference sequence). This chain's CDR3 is CASVGGFEEKLFF. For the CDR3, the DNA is TGTGCCAGTGTGGGGGGATTTGAGGAAAAACTGTTTTTT.

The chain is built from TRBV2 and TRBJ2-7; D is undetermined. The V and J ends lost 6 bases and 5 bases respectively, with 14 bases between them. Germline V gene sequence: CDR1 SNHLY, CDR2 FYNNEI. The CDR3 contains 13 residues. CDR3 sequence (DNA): TGTGCCAGCAGGGACCCCCACATTGACGAGCAGTACTTC. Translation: CASRDPHIDEQYF.

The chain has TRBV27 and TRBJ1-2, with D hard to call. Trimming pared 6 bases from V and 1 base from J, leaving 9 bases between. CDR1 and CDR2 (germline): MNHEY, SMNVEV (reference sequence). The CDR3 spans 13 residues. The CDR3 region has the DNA TGTGCCAGCAGGCCACATGATAACTATGGCTACACCTTC. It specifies CASRPHDNYGYTF.

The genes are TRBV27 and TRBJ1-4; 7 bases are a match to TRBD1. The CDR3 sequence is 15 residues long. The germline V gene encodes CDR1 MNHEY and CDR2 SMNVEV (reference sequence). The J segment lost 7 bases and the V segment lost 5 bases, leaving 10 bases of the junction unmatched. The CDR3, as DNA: TGTGCCAGCAGTCCGAGATCAGGGGGTGGTGAAAAACTGTTTTTT. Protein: CASSPRSGGGEKLFF.

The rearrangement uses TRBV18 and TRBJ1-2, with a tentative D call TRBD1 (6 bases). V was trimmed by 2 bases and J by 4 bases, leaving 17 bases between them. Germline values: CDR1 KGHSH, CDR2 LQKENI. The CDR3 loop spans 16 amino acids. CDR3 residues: CASSPTELGQIYGYTF. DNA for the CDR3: TGTGCCAGCTCACCAACCGAACTTGGACAGATCTATGGCTACACCTTC.

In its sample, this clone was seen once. CDR3 nucleotides: TGTGCCAGCAGTGCGTCCGGGCGCGAGCAGTACTTC. Its translation: CASSASGREQYF. The chain uses TRBV2 and TRBJ2-7; D is unclear. From germline, CDR1 is SNHLY and CDR2 FYNNEI. Trimming removed 4 bases from V and 6 bases from J, with 10 bases in between. This CDR3 has 12 amino acids.

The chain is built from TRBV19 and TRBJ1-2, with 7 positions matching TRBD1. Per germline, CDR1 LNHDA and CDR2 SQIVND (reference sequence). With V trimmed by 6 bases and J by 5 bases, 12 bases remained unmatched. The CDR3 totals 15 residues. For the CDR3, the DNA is TGTGCCAGTAGACTATCAGGGGGTGGTCGATATGGCTACACCTTC. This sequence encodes CASRLSGGGRYGYTF. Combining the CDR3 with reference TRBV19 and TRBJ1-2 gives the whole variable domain DGGITQSPKYLFRKEGQNVTLSCEQNLNHDAMYWYRQDPGQGLRLIYYSQIVNDFQKGDIAEGYSVSREKKESFPLTVTSAQKNPTAFYLCASRLSGGGRYGYTFGSGTRLTVV.

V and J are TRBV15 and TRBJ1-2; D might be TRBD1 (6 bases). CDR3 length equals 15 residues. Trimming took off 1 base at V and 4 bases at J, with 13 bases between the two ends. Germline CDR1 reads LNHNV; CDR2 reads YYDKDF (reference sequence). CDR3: CATSRVTTGGYGYTF. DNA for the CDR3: TGTGCCACCAGCAGAGTAACGACAGGCGGCTATGGCTACACCTTC.

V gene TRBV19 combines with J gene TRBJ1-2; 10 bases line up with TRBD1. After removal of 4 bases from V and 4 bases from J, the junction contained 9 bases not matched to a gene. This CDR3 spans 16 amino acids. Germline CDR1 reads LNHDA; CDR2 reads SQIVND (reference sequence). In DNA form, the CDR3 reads TGTGCCAGTAGTACCGGACAGGGGGGATACCTCTATGGCTACACCTTC. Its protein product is CASSTGQGGYLYGYTF.

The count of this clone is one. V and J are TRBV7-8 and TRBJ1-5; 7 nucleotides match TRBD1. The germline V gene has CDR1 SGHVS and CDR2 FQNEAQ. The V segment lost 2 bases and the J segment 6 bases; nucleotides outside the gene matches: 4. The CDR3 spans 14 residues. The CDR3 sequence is CASSLQGGGQPQHF. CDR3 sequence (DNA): TGTGCCAGCAGCTTACAAGGGGGCGGTCAGCCCCAGCATTTT.

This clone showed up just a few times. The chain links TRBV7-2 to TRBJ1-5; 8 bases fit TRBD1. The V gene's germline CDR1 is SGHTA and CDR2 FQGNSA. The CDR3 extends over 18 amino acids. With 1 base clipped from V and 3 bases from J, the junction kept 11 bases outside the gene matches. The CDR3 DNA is TGTGCCAGCAGCTTAGTACCCCCGGGACAGGCGACCAATCAGCCCCAGCATTTT. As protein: CASSLVPPGQATNQPQHF.

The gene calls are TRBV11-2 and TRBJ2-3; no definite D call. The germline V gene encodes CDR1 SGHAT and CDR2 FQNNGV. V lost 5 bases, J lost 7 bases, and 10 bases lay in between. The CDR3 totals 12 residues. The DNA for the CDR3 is TGTGCCAGCAGCCCCCCGCCAAATACGCAGTATTTT. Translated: CASSPPPNTQYF.

DNA for the CDR3: TGTGCCAGTAGTATATGGGGAGCAACTAATGAAAAACTGTTTTTT. It translates to CASSIWGATNEKLFF. This chain joins TRBV19 and TRBJ1-4; D uncertain. The CDR3 totals 15 residues. V lost 2 bases, J lost 0 bases, and 7 bases lay in between. Per germline, CDR1 LNHDA and CDR2 SQIVND (reference sequence).

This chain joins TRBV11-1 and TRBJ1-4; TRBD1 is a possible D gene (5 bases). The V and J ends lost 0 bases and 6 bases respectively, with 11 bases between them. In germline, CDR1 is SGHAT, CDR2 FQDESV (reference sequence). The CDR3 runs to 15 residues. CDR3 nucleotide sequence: TGTGCCAGCAGCTTAGCGAGAAGGGGCCATGAAAAACTGTTTTTT. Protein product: CASSLARRGHEKLFF.

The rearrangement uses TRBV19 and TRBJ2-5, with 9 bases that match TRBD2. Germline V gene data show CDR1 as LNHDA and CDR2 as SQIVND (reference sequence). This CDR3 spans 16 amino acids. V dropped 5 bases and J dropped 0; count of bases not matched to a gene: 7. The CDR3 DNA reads TGTGCCAGTAGTTCGTGGGCTAGCGGGGACCAAGAGACCCAGTACTTC. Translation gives CASSSWASGDQETQYF. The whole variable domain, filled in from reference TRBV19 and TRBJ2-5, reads DGGITQSPKYLFRKEGQNVTLSCEQNLNHDAMYWYRQDPGQGLRLIYYSQIVNDFQKGDIAEGYSVSREKKESFPLTVTSAQKNPTAFYLCASSSWASGDQETQYFGPGTRLLVL.

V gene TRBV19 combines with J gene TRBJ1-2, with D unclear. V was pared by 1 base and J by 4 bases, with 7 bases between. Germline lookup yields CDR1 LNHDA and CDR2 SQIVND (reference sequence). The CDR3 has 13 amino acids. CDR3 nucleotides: TGTGCCAGTAGTATAGCGGGGTTCTATGGCTACACCTTC. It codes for CASSIAGFYGYTF. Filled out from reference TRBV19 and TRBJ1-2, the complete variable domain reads DGGITQSPKYLFRKEGQNVTLSCEQNLNHDAMYWYRQDPGQGLRLIYYSQIVNDFQKGDIAEGYSVSREKKESFPLTVTSAQKNPTAFYLCASSIAGFYGYTFGSGTRLTVV.

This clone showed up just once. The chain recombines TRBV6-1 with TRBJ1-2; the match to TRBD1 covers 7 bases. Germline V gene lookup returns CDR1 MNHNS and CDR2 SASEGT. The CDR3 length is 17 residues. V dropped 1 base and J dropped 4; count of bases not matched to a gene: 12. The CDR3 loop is CASSEVGRQGSRYGYTF. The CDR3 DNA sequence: TGTGCCAGCAGTGAAGTCGGGCGACAGGGATCCCGCTATGGCTACACCTTC.

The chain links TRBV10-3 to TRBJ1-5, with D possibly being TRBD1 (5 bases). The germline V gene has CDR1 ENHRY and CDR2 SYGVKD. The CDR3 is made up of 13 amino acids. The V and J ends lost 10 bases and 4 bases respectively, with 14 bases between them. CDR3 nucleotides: TGTGCCACCACGACAGCAGCTAATCAGCCCCAGCATTTT. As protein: CATTTAANQPQHF.

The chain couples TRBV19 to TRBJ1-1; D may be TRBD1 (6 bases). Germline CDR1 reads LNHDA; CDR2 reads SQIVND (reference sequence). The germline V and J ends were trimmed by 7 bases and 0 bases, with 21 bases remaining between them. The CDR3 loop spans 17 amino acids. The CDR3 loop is CASTNTGTGLMNTEAFF. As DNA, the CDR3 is TGTGCCAGTACCAACACAGGGACCGGACTCATGAACACTGAAGCTTTCTTT.

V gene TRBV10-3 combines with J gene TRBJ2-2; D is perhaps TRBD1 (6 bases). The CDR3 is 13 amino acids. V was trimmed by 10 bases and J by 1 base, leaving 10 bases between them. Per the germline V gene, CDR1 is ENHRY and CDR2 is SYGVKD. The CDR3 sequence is CASAGENTGELFF. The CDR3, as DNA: TGTGCCAGCGCAGGGGAGAACACCGGGGAGCTGTTTTTT.

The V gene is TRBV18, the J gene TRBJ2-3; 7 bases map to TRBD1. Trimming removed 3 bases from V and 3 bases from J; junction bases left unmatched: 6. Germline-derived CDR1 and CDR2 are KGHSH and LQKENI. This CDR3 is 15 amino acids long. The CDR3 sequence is CASSPDRVVTDTQYF. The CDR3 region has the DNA TGTGCCAGCTCACCCGACAGGGTAGTGACAGATACGCAGTATTTT.